The 28 T cell receptor beta chains given below trace back to one sample, sequenced in a study of blood T cell repertoires in COVID-19. Clones were sequenced by immunoSEQ multiplex PCR, and TCRdb holds only the in-frame ones, with some missing. The repertoire has around 250,000 clones, 86% of them found once; the top ten carry around 2%. The source material was peripheral blood. The origin of the receptors is a man aged 25-45 years who had recovered from COVID-19.

The chain carries TRBV29-1 and TRBJ1-1; D is unclear. The CDR3 has 13 amino acids. The V end lost 7 bases, the J end lost 6 bases, and 18 bases lay between the germline ends. Per the germline V gene, CDR1 is SQVTM and CDR2 is ANQGSEA. CDR3 sequence (DNA): TGCAGCGCCCAACGCCGTGGTTCAGCTGAAGCTTTCTTT. This gives the protein CSAQRRGSAEAFF.

The chain combines TRBV7-2 with TRBJ2-4, with TRBD1 matching over 8 bases. In germline, CDR1 is SGHTA, CDR2 FQGNSA. With 5 bases clipped from V and 0 bases from J, the junction kept 6 bases outside the gene matches. The CDR3 is 16 residues long. CDR3 DNA: TGTGCCAGCAGCCCCGGACAGGGTAGAGCCAAAAACATTCAGTACTTC. Translating it yields CASSPGQGRAKNIQYF. The full variable domain, rest sourced from reference TRBV7-2 and TRBJ2-4, is GAGVSQSPSNKVTEKGKDVELRCDPISGHTALYWYRQSLGQGLEFLIYFQGNSAPDKSGLPSDRFSAERTGGSVSTLTIQRTQQEDSAVYLCASSPGQGRAKNIQYFGAGTRLSVL.

The V call is TRBV5-4, the J call TRBJ2-3, with D possibly being TRBD1 (5 bases). CDR1 and CDR2 from the germline V gene are SGHNT and YYREEE (reference sequence). This CDR3 contains 14 residues. V lost 2 bases, J lost 6 bases, and 13 bases lay in between. CDR3 DNA: TGTGCCAGCAGCTTCAGGGATGGGTCCGATACGCAGTATTTT. Translation: CASSFRDGSDTQYF.

The chain employs TRBV23-1 and TRBJ2-5; D perhaps matches TRBD2 (5 bases). TRBV23-1 is designated an ORF whose function remains uncertain. V lost 1 base and J 5 bases, leaving 17 bases between the germline ends. The CDR3 length is 16 residues. DNA of the CDR3: TGCGCCAGCAGTCAATTGAGACGGGATCGGAAGGAGACCCAGTACTTC. Protein sequence: CASSQLRRDRKETQYF.

The chain carries TRBV5-4 and TRBJ1-2; D perhaps matches TRBD1 (5 bases). The CDR3 is 16 amino acids. The V end lost 3 bases, the J end lost 0 bases, and 15 bases lay between the germline ends. Germline lookup yields CDR1 SGHNT and CDR2 YYREEE (reference sequence). The CDR3 nucleotides read TGTGCCAGCAGCTCAGGGCAGGGCAGAGCTAACTATGGCTACACCTTC. Translated: CASSSGQGRANYGYTF.

V usage is TRBV11-3 and J usage is TRBJ2-2, with D uncertain. CDR1 and CDR2 from the germline V gene are SGHNT and YENEEA. There are 15 residues in the CDR3. V lost 1 base to trimming and J lost 3 bases, with 9 bases between them. The CDR3, as DNA: TGTGCCAGCAGCTTAGTTAGCTCCGACACCGGGGAGCTGTTTTTT. Encoded protein: CASSLVSSDTGELFF.

In this sample, this clone turned up once. J is TRBJ1-3 and V is TRBV20-1; TRBD1 aligns across 8 bases. Looked up from germline, CDR1 is DFQATT and CDR2 is SNEGSKA (reference sequence). This CDR3 has 15 residues. Trimming cost V 3 bases and J 3 bases; bases outside gene matches: 7. The CDR3 DNA reads as TGCAGTGCTAGTCACCATGGACAGGGTGGAAACACCATATATTTT. This gives the protein CSASHHGQGGNTIYF.

The chain couples TRBV5-6 to TRBJ1-2, with 7 bases matching TRBD1. V was pared by 4 bases and J by 10 bases, with 10 bases of the junction left unmatched. The CDR3 consists of 13 residues. Germline-derived CDR1 and CDR2 are SGHDT and YYEEEE. CDR3 residues: CASSLGQVMDYTF. The CDR3 bases are TGTGCCAGCAGCCTTGGACAGGTAATGGACTACACCTTC. The complete variable domain, with remaining parts taken from reference TRBV5-6 and TRBJ1-2, reads DAGVTQSPTHLIKTRGQQVTLRCSPKSGHDTVSWYQQALGQGPQFIFQYYEEEERQRGNFPDRFSGHQFPNYSSELNVNALLLGDSALYLCASSLGQVMDYTFGSGTRLTVV.

The genes are TRBV6-5 and TRBJ2-6; D gene uncertain. CDR1 and CDR2 (germline): MNHEY, SVGAGI. V lost 4 bases and J 4 bases, leaving 11 bases between the germline ends. This CDR3 spans 15 amino acids. The CDR3 region is CASSLYISGANVLTF. The CDR3 nucleotides read TGTGCCAGCAGTTTATACATCTCAGGGGCCAACGTCCTGACTTTC.

This clone has a single count. This chain uses TRBV12-3 or TRBV12-4 with TRBJ2-7; 12 nucleotides match TRBD2. Trimming at V came to 6 bases and at J to 7 bases, leaving 4 bases not matched to a gene. The CDR3 loop spans 13 amino acids. Here the CDR3 reads CASSLTSGGEQYF. The DNA for the CDR3 is TGTGCCAGCAGCCTGACTAGCGGGGGAGAGCAGTACTTC.

The chain joins TRBV21-1 to TRBJ1-5; TRBD1, the table's D call, was not compared with the DNA. TRBV21-1 counts as a pseudogene. The CDR3 runs 14 residues. CDR3 residues: CASSKQGWDQPQHF. The CDR3 region has the DNA TGTGCCAGCAGCAAACAGGGTTGGGATCAGCCCCAGCATTTT.

The chain recombines TRBV29-1 with TRBJ2-1; 8 positions match TRBD2. CDR1 is SQVTM and CDR2 is ANQGSEA in the germline V gene. With 5 bases clipped from V and 10 bases from J, the junction kept 7 bases outside the gene matches. The length of the CDR3 is 12 residues. The CDR3 sequence: CSVSVAGWEQFF. The CDR3 DNA is TGCAGCGTTAGCGTAGCGGGGTGGGAGCAGTTCTTC.

This clone was observed a handful of times. The chain combines TRBV23-1 with TRBJ2-1; 14 bases match TRBD2. TRBV23-1 is assigned to the ORF class and has an uncertain function. V trimming: 4 bases; J trimming: 5 bases; junction bases outside the gene matches: 7. CDR3 length equals 17 residues. CDR3 nucleotide sequence: TGCGCCAGCAGTCCCGGACTAGCGGGGGGCCTGGACAATGAGCAGTTCTTC. Translated: CASSPGLAGGLDNEQFF.

This chain links TRBV18 with TRBJ1-1; the D gene is possibly TRBD1 (6 bases). The germline CDR1 and CDR2 sequences are KGHSH and LQKENI. CDR3 length: 14 residues. V lost 7 bases to trimming and J lost 4 bases, with 16 bases between them. CDR3 DNA sequence: TGTGCCAGCTTCGGTGGACAGCCTAGCACTGAAGCTTTCTTT. Translating gives CASFGGQPSTEAFF.

V usage is TRBV6-5 and J usage is TRBJ1-2; 7 bases map to TRBD1. The CDR3 consists of 13 residues. Germline CDR1 and CDR2: MNHEY and SVGAGI. Trimming took 6 bases from V and 6 from J; bases not matched to a gene: 7. CDR3 amino acids: CASSSGQVHGYTF. The CDR3, as DNA: TGTGCCAGCAGCTCCGGACAGGTCCATGGCTACACCTTC.

As for this clone: The junction and the germline gene differ at one end; a read error may be behind it. V and J are TRBV6-6 and TRBJ1-3; 7 positions agree with TRBD1. The CDR3 has 12 residues. Germline V gene sequence: CDR1 MNHNY, CDR2 SVGAGI (reference sequence). CDR3 residues: CASSLNTQGLDF. In nucleotides, the CDR3 is TGTGCCAGCAGTCTCAACACACAGGGGTTGGACTTT.

This chain links TRBV29-1 with TRBJ2-3; tentative D call: TRBD2 (5 bases). V was pared by 7 bases and J by 6 bases, with 14 bases between. The CDR3 runs 12 residues. CDR1 and CDR2 from the germline V gene are SQVTM and ANQGSEA. The CDR3, as DNA: TGCAGCGCTCGCCGGGGAGCGGATACGCAGTATTTT. Protein: CSARRGADTQYF.

J is TRBJ1-2 and V is TRBV5-1; D gene ambiguous. Trimming left V 0 bases short and J 8 bases short, with 17 bases between. This CDR3 contains 15 residues. Germline CDR1 is SGHRS and CDR2 is YFSETQ. The DNA for the CDR3 is TGCGCCAGCAGCTTGGCCCCCCCCCGGGTAACCGGCTACACCTTC. Protein sequence: CASSLAPPRVTGYTF.

This clone was counted once. The rearrangement uses TRBV18 and TRBJ2-1; 8 bases map to TRBD2. Germline CDR1 is KGHSH and CDR2 is LQKENI. The CDR3 runs 14 residues. With 7 bases clipped from V and 5 bases from J, the junction kept 7 bases outside the gene matches. CDR3 sequence (DNA): TGTGCCAGCTGGGGCGCGGGGGGCAACAATGAGCAGTTCTTC. It yields the protein CASWGAGGNNEQFF.

The chain's CDR3 is CASSRNRGLAGGRVTDTQYF. Written as DNA, the CDR3 is TGTGCCAGCAGCCGTAACCGGGGTTTGGCGGGGGGCCGGGTCACAGATACGCAGTATTTT. The rearrangement joins TRBV5-4 to TRBJ2-3, with TRBD2 matching 8 bases. The CDR3 has 20 residues. Unmatched junction bases numbered 21, after V lost 4 bases and J lost 2 bases. The germline V gene has CDR1 SGHNT and CDR2 YYREEE (reference sequence).

The genes are TRBV10-1 and TRBJ2-2; 8 bases fit TRBD2. V trimming: 3 bases; J trimming: 0 bases; junction bases outside the gene matches: 12. Germline CDR1 reads WNHNN; CDR2 reads SYGVQD (reference sequence). This CDR3 is built from 19 residues. DNA of the CDR3: TGCGCCAGCAGTGACGGGGGACTAGGAGCTCAAGCGAACACCGGGGAGCTGTTTTTT. Its translation: CASSDGGLGAQANTGELFF.

The chain combines TRBV13 with TRBJ2-7, with D perhaps matching TRBD1 (6 bases). Germline assignment: CDR1 PRHDT and CDR2 FYEKMQ (reference sequence). The CDR3 sequence is 12 residues long. V shed 10 bases and J shed 5 bases, with 15 bases lying between them. The CDR3 sequence: CATDRKGHEQYF. The CDR3 DNA follows: TGTGCCACCGACAGGAAGGGACACGAGCAGTACTTC.

This chain joins TRBV5-8 and TRBJ1-5, with TRBD1 matching over 7 bases. V was pared by 6 bases and J by 6 bases, with 6 bases of the junction left unmatched. This CDR3 has 13 amino acids. Per germline, CDR1 SGHTS and CDR2 YDEGEE. DNA of the CDR3: TGTGCCAGCAACCCTCAGGGGGGTCAGCCCCAGCATTTT. Translation: CASNPQGGQPQHF.

Only one count was recorded for this clone. The gene calls are TRBV5-1 and TRBJ2-1, with 8 bases identical to TRBD2. Germline V gene sequence: CDR1 SGHRS, CDR2 YFSETQ. Losses at the gene ends were 4 bases for V and 4 bases for J; bases not matched to a gene: 10. CDR3 length equals 16 residues. CDR3 sequence: CASSAGGATLYNEQFF. CDR3 in DNA: TGCGCCAGCAGCGCCGGGGGGGCTACGCTTTACAATGAGCAGTTCTTC.

CDR3 sequence (DNA): TGCGCCAGCAGCTTTGCACAACCGGGGGATACGCAGTATTTT. Its protein product is CASSFAQPGDTQYF. The chain carries TRBV5-1 and TRBJ2-3; TRBD2 might be the D (5 bases). The CDR3 contains 14 residues. CDR1 is SGHRS, CDR2 YFSETQ, per germline. Trimming stripped 2 bases from V and 6 bases from J, with 13 bases between.

This chain uses TRBV5-1 with TRBJ1-4, with TRBD1 matching over 7 bases. V shed 1 base and J 3 bases; nucleotides not matched to a gene: 9. The CDR3 runs 17 residues. CDR1 and CDR2 (germline): SGHRS, YFSETQ. The CDR3 DNA is TGCGCCAGCAGCTTGAGGCCCTCGACAGGGTCTAATGAAAAACTGTTTTTT. It codes for CASSLRPSTGSNEKLFF.

The chain uses TRBV29-1 and TRBJ1-2; D remains unclear. The CDR3 extends over 12 amino acids. CDR1 is SQVTM and CDR2 is ANQGSEA in the germline V gene. Trimming removed 7 bases from V and 4 bases from J, with 13 bases in between. The CDR3 sequence is CSGGGLGYGYTF. CDR3 in DNA: TGCAGCGGCGGCGGGTTAGGCTATGGCTACACCTTC.

This chain links TRBV9 with TRBJ2-7, with TRBD1 identical over 7 bases. CDR3 length: 14 amino acids. J gave up 0 bases and V 3 bases, and 3 bases lay outside the gene matches. Germline CDR1 is SGDLS and CDR2 is YYNGEE. CDR3 region: CASSGRGSSYEQYF. The CDR3 DNA sequence: TGTGCCAGCAGCGGCAGGGGGAGCTCCTACGAGCAGTACTTC.